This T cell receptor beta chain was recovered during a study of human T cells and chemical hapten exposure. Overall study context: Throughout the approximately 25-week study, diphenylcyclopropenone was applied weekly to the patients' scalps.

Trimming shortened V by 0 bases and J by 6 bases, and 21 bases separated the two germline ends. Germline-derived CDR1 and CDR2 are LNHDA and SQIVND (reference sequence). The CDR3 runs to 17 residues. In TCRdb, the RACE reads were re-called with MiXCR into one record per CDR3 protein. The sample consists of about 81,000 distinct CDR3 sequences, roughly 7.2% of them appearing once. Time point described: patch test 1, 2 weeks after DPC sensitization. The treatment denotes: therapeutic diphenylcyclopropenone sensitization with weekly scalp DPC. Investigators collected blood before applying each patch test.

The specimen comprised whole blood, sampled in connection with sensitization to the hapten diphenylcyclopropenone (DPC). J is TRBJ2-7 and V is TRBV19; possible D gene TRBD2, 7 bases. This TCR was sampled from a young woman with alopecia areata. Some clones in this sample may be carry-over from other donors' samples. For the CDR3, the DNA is TGTGCCAGTAGTATAGATCTTGGGGGGGCCCCCACTCGCGAGCAGTACTTC. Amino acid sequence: CASSIDLGGAPTREQYF.